Listed below are T cell receptor beta chains from one sample, sequenced in a study of blood T cells in healthy people across ages. One entry per CDR3 protein, called by TCRdb with MiXCR from the 5' RACE reads. The table lists over 1,200,000 distinct CDR3 sequences, roughly 64% of them singletons. Sequenced sample: blood. The origin of the receptors is a young man in good health. The CDR3 runs from the conserved cysteine through the conserved F or W. The order of the fields is D gene, clone size, V gene, J gene, CDR3 protein, CDR3 DNA. The D gene is left open where the match is weak. Not all rows give a size; the values are once, few, many and, for expanded clones, a class.

NA	NA	TRBV20-1	TRBJ2-6	CSARGVPGANVLTF	TGCAGTGCTAGGGGGGTTCCGGGGGCCAACGTCCTGACTTTC
NA	NA	TRBV29-1	TRBJ1-5	CSGRNSNQPQHF	TGCAGCGGGAGGAATAGCAATCAGCCCCAGCATTTT
NA	once	TRBV6-5	TRBJ1-2	CASSYSLSYGYTF	TGTGCCAGCAGTTACAGCCTTTCCTATGGCTACACCTTC
NA	once	TRBV7-6	TRBJ2-3	CASSLGATSGPWTDTQYF	TGTGCCAGCAGCTTAGGGGCCACTTCGGGCCCGTGGACAGATACGCAGTATTTT
NA	few	TRBV7-2	TRBJ2-1	CASSLHVAALSSYNEQFF	TGTGCCAGCAGCTTACACGTAGCCGCTCTTAGCTCCTACAATGAGCAGTTCTTC
NA	NA	TRBV3-1	TRBJ1-5	CASSQGRHRAQPQHF	TGTGCCAGCAGCCAAGGCCGACATAGGGCTCAGCCCCAGCATTTT
NA	NA	TRBV20-1	TRBJ2-5	CSARPARGPYNEQYF	TGTAGTGCTAGACCAGCACGGGGGCCGTATAATGAGCAGTACTTC
TRBD1	NA	TRBV18	TRBJ2-5	CASSDRGQETQYF	TGTGCCAGCTCAGACAGGGGACAAGAGACCCAGTACTTC
NA	NA	TRBV6-2/TRBV6-3	TRBJ2-3	CASSPWQGTDTQYF	TGTGCCAGCAGTCCCTGGCAGGGGACAGATACGCAGTATTTT
NA	NA	TRBV25-1	TRBJ1-3	CASSEFGPHSGNTIYF	TGTGCCAGCAGTGAATTCGGCCCACACTCCGGAAACACCATATATTTT
TRBD1	NA	TRBV4-1	TRBJ1-6	CASSNKQGAGNSPLHF	TGCGCCAGCAGCAATAAACAGGGGGCAGGGAATTCACCCCTCCACTTT
TRBD1	once	TRBV6-2/TRBV6-3	TRBJ1-2	CASSYPTGKYYGYTF	TGTGCCAGCAGTTACCCGACAGGGAAATACTATGGCTACACCTTC
NA	NA	TRBV28	TRBJ1-2	CASTRTPGNYGYTF	TGTGCCAGCACCCGTACCCCCGGCAACTATGGCTACACCTTC
TRBD2	NA	TRBV11-2	TRBJ2-3	CASSKRGVGTDTQYF	TGTGCCAGCAGCAAACGGGGGGTGGGCACAGATACGCAGTATTTT
NA	NA	TRBV6-5	TRBJ1-6	CASRPTVDYNSPLHF	TGTGCCAGCAGGCCGACCGTGGATTATAATTCACCCCTCCACTTT
NA	NA	TRBV5-1	TRBJ2-4	CASSLGQIEKNIQYF	TGCGCCAGCAGCTTGGGACAGATTGAAAAAAACATTCAGTACTTC
NA	NA	TRBV7-8	TRBJ2-4	CASSLRDRLAKNIQYF	TGTGCCAGCAGCCTCCGGGATCGACTAGCCAAAAACATTCAGTACTTC
NA	NA	TRBV20-1	TRBJ1-5	CSARDGSGEDRQRGQPQHF	TGCAGTGCTAGAGATGGATCTGGGGAGGATAGACAAAGGGGCCAGCCCCAGCATTTT
TRBD2	NA	TRBV5-1	TRBJ2-7	CASSLGLAGGISYEQYF	TGCGCCAGCAGCTTGGGTTTAGCGGGGGGTATAAGCTACGAGCAGTACTTC
NA	NA	TRBV29-1	TRBJ2-3	CSVRVVLGSWYF	TGCAGCGTTCGCGTTGTTTTGGGGTCCTGGTATTTT
NA	NA	TRBV9	TRBJ1-2	CASSVATEGNGYTF	TGTGCCAGCAGCGTAGCTACGGAAGGGAATGGCTACACCTTC
TRBD2	NA	TRBV6-2/TRBV6-3	TRBJ2-2	CASSYSGGTYTGELFF	TGTGCCAGCAGTTACTCGGGAGGGACTTACACCGGGGAGCTGTTTTTT
NA	NA	TRBV6-1	TRBJ2-5	CASSPTRVGQRLQETQYF	TGTGCCAGCAGTCCTACCCGTGTTGGACAGCGACTCCAAGAGACCCAGTACTTC
TRBD2	NA	TRBV7-8	TRBJ2-1	CASSLLAGVTGWSYNEQFF	TGTGCCAGCAGCCTACTAGCGGGAGTAACGGGGTGGTCCTACAATGAGCAGTTCTTC
NA	few	TRBV3-1	TRBJ2-5	CASSQTAWEQYF	TGTGCCAGCAGCCAAACCGCGTGGGAGCAGTACTTC
NA	NA	TRBV12-5	TRBJ2-7	CASGVDPELNEQYF	TGTGCTAGTGGTGTGGACCCGGAGCTCAATGAGCAGTACTTC
TRBD2	NA	TRBV4-1	TRBJ2-1	CASSTLLAEGDNEQFF	TGCGCCAGCAGCACCTTACTAGCGGAGGGGGACAATGAGCAGTTCTTC
TRBD1	NA	TRBV2	TRBJ2-4	CASSVGQGQRVVQYF	TGTGCCAGCAGTGTAGGACAGGGCCAAAGGGTCGTGCAGTACTTC
NA	NA	TRBV6-5	TRBJ1-4	CASSPLTPVEGKLFF	TGTGCCAGCAGTCCCCTTACTCCGGTTGAGGGAAAACTGTTTTTT
NA	NA	TRBV20-1	TRBJ2-2	CSARVSGELFF	TGCAGTGCTAGAGTGTCCGGGGAGCTGTTTTTT
NA	once	TRBV7-9	TRBJ2-1	CSSSFGPNEQFF	TGTTCCAGCAGCTTCGGACCTAATGAGCAGTTCTTC
NA	NA	TRBV2	TRBJ2-1	CASKPGTNSYNEQFF	TGTGCCAGCAAACCCGGGACCAACTCCTACAATGAGCAGTTCTTC
TRBD2	NA	TRBV4-3	TRBJ2-7	CASSHVSSGGPYEQYF	TGCGCCAGCAGCCATGTGTCTAGCGGGGGGCCCTACGAGCAGTACTTC
TRBD2	NA	TRBV12-3/TRBV12-4	TRBJ2-5	CASSLEVAGGLETQYF	TGTGCCAGCAGTTTAGAGGTAGCGGGAGGGCTAGAGACCCAGTACTTC
NA	NA	TRBV7-9	TRBJ2-3	CASSSRGTLTDTQYF	TGTGCCAGCAGCTCGCGGGGGACACTCACAGATACGCAGTATTTT
NA	few	TRBV4-2	TRBJ1-2	CASSQEVDSPYGYTF	TGTGCCAGCAGCCAAGAGGTCGACAGTCCCTATGGCTACACCTTC
NA	NA	TRBV5-1	TRBJ2-3	CASSEGPGDTQYF	TGCGCCAGCAGTGAGGGGCCCGGGGATACGCAGTATTTT
NA	NA	TRBV6-1	TRBJ1-5	CASSPDLWDDPQHF	TGTGCCAGCAGTCCAGACCTGTGGGACGATCCCCAGCATTTT
NA	once	TRBV6-5	TRBJ1-2	CASPLSQPPSPGYTF	TGTGCCAGCCCCCTGAGTCAGCCACCTTCACCCGGCTACACCTTC
NA	many	TRBV18	TRBJ2-7	CASSPPGSSYEQYF	TGTGCCAGCAGCCCCCCCGGCAGCTCCTACGAGCAGTACTTC
TRBD1	NA	TRBV7-9	TRBJ1-2	CASSAPGGDRIYGYTF	TGTGCCAGCAGCGCCCCGGGCGGGGACAGGATCTATGGCTACACCTTC
NA	NA	TRBV20-1	TRBJ1-1	CSANHNTEAFF	TGCAGTGCTAACCACAACACTGAAGCTTTCTTT
NA	NA	TRBV6-5	TRBJ2-5	CASRYQGLYPETQYF	TGTGCCAGCCGATATCAGGGGTTATACCCAGAGACCCAGTACTTC
NA	NA	TRBV5-1	TRBJ1-2	CASSLGFSDFSNYGYTF	TGCGCCAGCAGCCTCGGATTCTCGGACTTCTCTAACTATGGCTACACCTTC
NA	NA	TRBV5-1	TRBJ2-4	CASSLDQGNIQYF	TGCGCCAGCAGCTTGGACCAGGGCAACATTCAGTACTTC
NA	NA	TRBV2	TRBJ2-7	CASSVIPYEQYF	TGTGCCAGCAGTGTAATCCCCTACGAGCAGTACTTC
TRBD1	NA	TRBV29-1	TRBJ2-1	CSSLVALGTGANEQFF	TGCAGCAGCCTGGTGGCGCTGGGAACAGGGGCCAATGAGCAGTTCTTC
TRBD1	few	TRBV7-7	TRBJ2-1	CASSVGDSNEQFF	TGTGCCAGCTCTGTCGGGGACAGCAATGAGCAGTTCTTC
TRBD2	NA	TRBV28	TRBJ2-5	CASSLIGAGGGWETQYF	TGTGCCAGCAGTTTGATTGGGGCTGGCGGGGGTTGGGAGACCCAGTACTTC
NA	few	TRBV29-1	TRBJ2-7	CSVEAQVSAGYEQYF	TGCAGCGTTGAAGCTCAGGTTTCGGCAGGCTACGAGCAGTACTTC
TRBD2	NA	TRBV7-2	TRBJ2-1	CASSPGGGGSYNEQFF	TGTGCCAGCAGCCCCGGCGGGGGGGGCTCCTACAATGAGCAGTTCTTC
TRBD1	NA	TRBV9	TRBJ2-5	CASSTPGGVETQYF	TGTGCCAGCAGCACCCCAGGGGGCGTGGAGACCCAGTACTTC
TRBD1	NA	TRBV6-5	TRBJ2-1	CASNQGTGFNEQFF	TGTGCCAGCAATCAGGGGACAGGGTTCAATGAGCAGTTCTTC
TRBD2	NA	TRBV6-2/TRBV6-3	TRBJ2-2	CASSYNHKRERDTGELFF	TGTGCCAGCAGTTACAACCATAAGCGGGAACGGGACACCGGGGAGCTGTTTTTT
NA	NA	TRBV6-2/TRBV6-3	TRBJ2-7	CASSYLTTYEQYF	TGTGCCAGCAGTTACCTTACCACCTACGAGCAGTACTTC